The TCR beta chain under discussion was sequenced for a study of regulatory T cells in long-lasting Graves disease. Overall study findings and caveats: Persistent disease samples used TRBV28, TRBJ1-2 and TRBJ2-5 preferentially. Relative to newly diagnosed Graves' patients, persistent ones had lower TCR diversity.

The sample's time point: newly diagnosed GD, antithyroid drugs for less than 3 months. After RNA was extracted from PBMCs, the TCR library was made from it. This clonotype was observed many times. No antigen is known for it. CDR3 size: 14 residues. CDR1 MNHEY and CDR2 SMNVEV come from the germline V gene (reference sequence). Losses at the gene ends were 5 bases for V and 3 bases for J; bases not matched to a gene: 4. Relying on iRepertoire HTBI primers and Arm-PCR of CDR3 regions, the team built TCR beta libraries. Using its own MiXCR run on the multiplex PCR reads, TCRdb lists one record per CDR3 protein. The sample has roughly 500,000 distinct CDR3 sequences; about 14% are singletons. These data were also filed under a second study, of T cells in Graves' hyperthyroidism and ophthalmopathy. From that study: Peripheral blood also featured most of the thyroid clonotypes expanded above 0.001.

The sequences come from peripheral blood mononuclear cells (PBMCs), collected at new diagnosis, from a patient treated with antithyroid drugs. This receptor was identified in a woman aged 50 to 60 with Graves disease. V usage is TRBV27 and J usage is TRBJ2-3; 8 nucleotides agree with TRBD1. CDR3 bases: TGTGCCAGCAGTACAACAGGGGGAACAGATACGCAGTATTTT. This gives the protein CASSTTGGTDTQYF.